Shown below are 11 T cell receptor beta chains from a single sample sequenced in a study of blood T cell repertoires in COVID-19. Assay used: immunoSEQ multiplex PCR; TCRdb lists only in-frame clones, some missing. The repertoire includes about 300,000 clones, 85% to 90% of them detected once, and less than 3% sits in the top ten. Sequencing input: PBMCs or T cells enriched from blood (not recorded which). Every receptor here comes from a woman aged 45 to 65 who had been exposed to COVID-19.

The CDR3 sequence is CASSHGQGNYGYTF. The DNA of the CDR3 is TGCGCCAGCAGCCATGGACAGGGGAACTATGGCTACACCTTC. The chain employs TRBV5-1 and TRBJ1-2; 9 bases are a match to TRBD1. Per germline, CDR1 SGHRS and CDR2 YFSETQ. The CDR3 is made up of 14 amino acids. The V and J ends lost 4 bases and 2 bases, in that order; junction bases with no gene match: 3.

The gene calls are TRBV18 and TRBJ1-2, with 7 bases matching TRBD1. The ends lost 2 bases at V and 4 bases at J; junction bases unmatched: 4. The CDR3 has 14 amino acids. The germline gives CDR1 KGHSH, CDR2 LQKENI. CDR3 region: CASSPIEGAYGYTF. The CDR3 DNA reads TGTGCCAGCTCACCAATCGAGGGGGCCTATGGCTACACCTTC.

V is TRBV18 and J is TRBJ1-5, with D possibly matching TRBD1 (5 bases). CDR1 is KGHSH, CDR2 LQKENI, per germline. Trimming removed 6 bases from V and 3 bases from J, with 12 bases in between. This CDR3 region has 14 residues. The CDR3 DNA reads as TGTGCCAGCTCGTCGACAGCTTTCAATCAGCCCCAGCATTTT. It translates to CASSSTAFNQPQHF.

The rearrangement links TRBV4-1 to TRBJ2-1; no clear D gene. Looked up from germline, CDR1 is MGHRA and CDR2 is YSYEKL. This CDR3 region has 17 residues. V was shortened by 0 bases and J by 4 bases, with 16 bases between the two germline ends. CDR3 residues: CASSQDSLSSGYNEQFF. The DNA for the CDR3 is TGCGCCAGCAGCCAAGATAGTCTATCATCAGGTTACAATGAGCAGTTCTTC.

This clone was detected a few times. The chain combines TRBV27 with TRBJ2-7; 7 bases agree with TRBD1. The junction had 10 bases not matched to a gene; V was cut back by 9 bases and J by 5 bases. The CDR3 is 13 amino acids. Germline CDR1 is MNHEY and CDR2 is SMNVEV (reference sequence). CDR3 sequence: CASSMTGSDEQYF. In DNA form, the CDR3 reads TGTGCCAGTTCAATGACAGGGTCTGACGAGCAGTACTTC.

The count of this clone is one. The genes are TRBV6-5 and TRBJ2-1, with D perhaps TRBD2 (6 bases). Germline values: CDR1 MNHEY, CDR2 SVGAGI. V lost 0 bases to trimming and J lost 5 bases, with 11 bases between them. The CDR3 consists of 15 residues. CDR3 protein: CASSYSGGNHNEQFF. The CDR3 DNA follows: TGTGCCAGCAGTTACTCTGGGGGGAACCACAATGAGCAGTTCTTC.

CDR3: CASSSWDRGLRGYTF. The DNA of the CDR3 is TGTGCCAGCAGCTCCTGGGACAGGGGTCTTAGGGGCTACACCTTC. V is TRBV7-9 and J is TRBJ1-2; 10 bases agree with TRBD1. This CDR3 is built from 15 residues. V lost 4 bases and J lost 8; bases outside the gene matches: 10. In germline, CDR1 is SEHNR, CDR2 FQNEAQ (reference sequence).

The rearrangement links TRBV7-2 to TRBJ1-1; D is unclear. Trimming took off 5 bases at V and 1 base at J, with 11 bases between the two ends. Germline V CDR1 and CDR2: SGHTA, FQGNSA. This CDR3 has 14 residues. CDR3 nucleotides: TGTGCCAGCAGCCGTTTGACTACGAACACTGAAGCTTTCTTT. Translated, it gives CASSRLTTNTEAFF.

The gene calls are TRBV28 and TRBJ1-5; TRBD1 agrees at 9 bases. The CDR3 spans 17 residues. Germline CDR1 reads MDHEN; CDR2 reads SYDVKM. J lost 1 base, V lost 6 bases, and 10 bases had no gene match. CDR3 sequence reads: CASRASRQGVSNQPQHF. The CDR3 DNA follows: TGTGCCAGCAGGGCTTCGAGACAGGGGGTGAGCAATCAGCCCCAGCATTTT.

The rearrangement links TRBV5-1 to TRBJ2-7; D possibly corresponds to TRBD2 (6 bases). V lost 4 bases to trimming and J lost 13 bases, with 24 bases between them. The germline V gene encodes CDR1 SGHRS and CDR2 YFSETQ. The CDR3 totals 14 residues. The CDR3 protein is CASSQRSSETTLYF. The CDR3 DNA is TGCGCCAGCAGCCAGAGATCTAGCGAAACCACCCTTTACTTC.

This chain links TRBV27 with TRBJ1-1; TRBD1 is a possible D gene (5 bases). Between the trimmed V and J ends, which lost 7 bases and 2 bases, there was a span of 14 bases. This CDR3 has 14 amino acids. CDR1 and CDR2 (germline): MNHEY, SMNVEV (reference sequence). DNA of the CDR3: TGTGCCAGCAAGCTTCAGGGACTTAACACTGAAGCTTTCTTT. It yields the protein CASKLQGLNTEAFF.